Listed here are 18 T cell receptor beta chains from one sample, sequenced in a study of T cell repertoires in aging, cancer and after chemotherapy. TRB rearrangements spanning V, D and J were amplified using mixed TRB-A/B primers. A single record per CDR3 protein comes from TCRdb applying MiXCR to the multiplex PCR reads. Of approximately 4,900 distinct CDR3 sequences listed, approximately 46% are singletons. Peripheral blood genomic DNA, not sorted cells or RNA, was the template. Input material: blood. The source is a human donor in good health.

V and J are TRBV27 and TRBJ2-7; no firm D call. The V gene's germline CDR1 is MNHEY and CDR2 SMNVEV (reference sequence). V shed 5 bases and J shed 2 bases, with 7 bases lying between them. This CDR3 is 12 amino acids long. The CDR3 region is CASSLYTYEQYF. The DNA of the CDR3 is TGTGCCAGCAGTCTATACACCTACGAGCAGTACTTC.

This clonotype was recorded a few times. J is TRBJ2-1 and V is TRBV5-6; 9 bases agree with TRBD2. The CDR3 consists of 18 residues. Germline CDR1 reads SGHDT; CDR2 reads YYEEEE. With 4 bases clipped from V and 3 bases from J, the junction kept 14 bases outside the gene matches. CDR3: CASSPAPLAGSLYNEQFF. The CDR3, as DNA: TGTGCCAGCAGCCCGGCCCCCCTAGCGGGATCACTCTACAATGAGCAGTTCTTC.

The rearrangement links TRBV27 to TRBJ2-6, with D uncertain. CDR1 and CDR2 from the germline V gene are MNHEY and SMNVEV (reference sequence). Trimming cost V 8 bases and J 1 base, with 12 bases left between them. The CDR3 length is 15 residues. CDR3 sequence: CASLDTGSGANVLTF. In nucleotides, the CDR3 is TGTGCCAGCTTAGATACTGGATCTGGGGCCAACGTCCTGACTTTC.

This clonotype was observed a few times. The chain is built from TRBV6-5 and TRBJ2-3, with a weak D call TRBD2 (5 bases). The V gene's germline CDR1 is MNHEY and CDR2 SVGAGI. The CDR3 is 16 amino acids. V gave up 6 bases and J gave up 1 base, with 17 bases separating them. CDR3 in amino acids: CASRDYPGRGTDTQYF. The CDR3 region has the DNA TGTGCCAGCAGAGACTATCCGGGTAGGGGCACAGATACGCAGTATTTT.

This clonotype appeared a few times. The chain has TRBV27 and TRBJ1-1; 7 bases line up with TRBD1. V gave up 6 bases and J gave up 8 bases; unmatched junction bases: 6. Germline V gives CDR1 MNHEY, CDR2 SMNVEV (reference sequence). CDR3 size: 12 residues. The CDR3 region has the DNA TGTGCCAGCAGCTACCTGGGACAGGAAGCTTTCTTT. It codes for CASSYLGQEAFF.

The CDR3 is CASSYSRLSREQADTQYF. DNA of the CDR3: TGTGCCAGCAGTTACTCGCGACTATCCCGAGAACAAGCAGATACGCAGTATTTT. The chain uses TRBV6-6 and TRBJ2-3; possibly TRBD2 for D (5 bases). The V end lost 0 bases, the J end lost 4 bases, and 20 bases lay between the germline ends. From germline, CDR1 is MNHNY and CDR2 SVGAGI (reference sequence). The CDR3 is 18 residues long.

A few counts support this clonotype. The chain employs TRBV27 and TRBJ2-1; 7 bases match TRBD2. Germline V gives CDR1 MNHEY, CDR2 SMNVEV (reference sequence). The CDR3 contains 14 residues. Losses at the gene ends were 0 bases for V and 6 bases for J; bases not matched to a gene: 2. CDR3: CASSLSSGLNEQFF. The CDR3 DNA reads TGTGCCAGCAGTTTATCTAGCGGGCTCAATGAGCAGTTCTTC.

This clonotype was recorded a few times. The CDR3 DNA sequence: TGTGCCAGTAGTAAGGACAAAGGCTACACAGATACGCAGTATTTT. It is translated as CASSKDKGYTDTQYF. The chain couples TRBV19 to TRBJ2-3; D may be TRBD1 (5 bases). V lost 4 bases and J 2 bases, leaving 13 bases between the germline ends. Germline V gene data show CDR1 as LNHDA and CDR2 as SQIVND (reference sequence). The CDR3 length is 15 residues. Filled out from reference TRBV19 and TRBJ2-3, the complete variable domain reads DGGITQSPKYLFRKEGQNVTLSCEQNLNHDAMYWYRQDPGQGLRLIYYSQIVNDFQKGDIAEGYSVSREKKESFPLTVTSAQKNPTAFYLCASSKDKGYTDTQYFGPGTRLTVL.

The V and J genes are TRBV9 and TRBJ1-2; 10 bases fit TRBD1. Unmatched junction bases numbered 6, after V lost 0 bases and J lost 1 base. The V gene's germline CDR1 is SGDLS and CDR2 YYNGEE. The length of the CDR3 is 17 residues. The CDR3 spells CASSVGVGTGDNYGYTF. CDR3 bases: TGTGCCAGCAGCGTAGGTGTCGGGACAGGGGATAACTATGGCTACACCTTC.

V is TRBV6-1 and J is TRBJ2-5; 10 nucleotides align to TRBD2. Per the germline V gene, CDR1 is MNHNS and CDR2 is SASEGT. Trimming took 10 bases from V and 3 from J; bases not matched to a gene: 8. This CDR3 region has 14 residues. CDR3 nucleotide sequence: TGTGCCACCGGTCTAGCGGGAGCGGAAGAGACCCAGTACTTC. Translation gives CATGLAGAEETQYF.

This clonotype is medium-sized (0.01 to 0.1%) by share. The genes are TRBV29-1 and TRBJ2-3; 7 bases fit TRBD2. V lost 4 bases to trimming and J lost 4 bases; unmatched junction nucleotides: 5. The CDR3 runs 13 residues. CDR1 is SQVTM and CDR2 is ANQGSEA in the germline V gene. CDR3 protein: CSVGRGLADTQYF. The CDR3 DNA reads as TGCAGCGTTGGGCGGGGGTTGGCAGATACGCAGTATTTT.

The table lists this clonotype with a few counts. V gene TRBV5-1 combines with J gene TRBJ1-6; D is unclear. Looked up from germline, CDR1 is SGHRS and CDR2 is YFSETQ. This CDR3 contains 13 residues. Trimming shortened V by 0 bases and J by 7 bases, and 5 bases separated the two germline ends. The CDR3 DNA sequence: TGCGCCAGCAGCTTGGGAGGGAATTCACCCCTCCACTTT. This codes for CASSLGGNSPLHF.

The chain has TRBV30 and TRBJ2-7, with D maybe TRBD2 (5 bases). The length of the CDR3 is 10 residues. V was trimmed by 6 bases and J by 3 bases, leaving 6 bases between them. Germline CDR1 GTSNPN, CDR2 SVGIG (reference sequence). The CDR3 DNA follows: TGTGCCTGCGGGGTCTACGAGCAGTACTTC. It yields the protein CACGVYEQYF.

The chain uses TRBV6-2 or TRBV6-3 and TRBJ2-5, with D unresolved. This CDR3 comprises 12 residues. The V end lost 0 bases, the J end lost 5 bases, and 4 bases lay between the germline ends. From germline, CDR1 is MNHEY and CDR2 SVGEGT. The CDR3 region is CASSYSWETQYF. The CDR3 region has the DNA TGTGCCAGCAGTTACTCGTGGGAGACCCAGTACTTC.

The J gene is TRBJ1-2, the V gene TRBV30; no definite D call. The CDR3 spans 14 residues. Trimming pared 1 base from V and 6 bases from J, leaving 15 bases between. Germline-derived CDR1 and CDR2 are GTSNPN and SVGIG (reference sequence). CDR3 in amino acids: CAWSGALRVHGYTF. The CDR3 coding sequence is TGTGCCTGGAGTGGCGCCTTAAGAGTCCATGGCTACACCTTC. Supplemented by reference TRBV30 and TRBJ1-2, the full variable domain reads SQTIHQWPATLVQPVGSPLSLECTVEGTSNPNLYWYRQAAGRGLQLLFYSVGIGQISSEVPQNLSASRPQDRQFILSSKKLLLSDSGFYLCAWSGALRVHGYTFGSGTRLTVV.

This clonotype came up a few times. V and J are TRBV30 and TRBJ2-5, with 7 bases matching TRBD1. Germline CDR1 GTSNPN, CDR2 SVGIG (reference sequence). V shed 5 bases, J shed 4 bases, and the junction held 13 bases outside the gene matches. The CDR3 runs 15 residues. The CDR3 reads CAWGGQRSPIETQYF. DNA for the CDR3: TGTGCCTGGGGGGGACAGCGCAGCCCTATAGAGACCCAGTACTTC.

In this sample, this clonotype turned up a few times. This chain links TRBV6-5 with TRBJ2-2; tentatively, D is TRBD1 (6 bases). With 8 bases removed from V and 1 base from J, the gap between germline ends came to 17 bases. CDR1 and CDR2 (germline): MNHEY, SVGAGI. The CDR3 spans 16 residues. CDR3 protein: CASGARQALNTGELFF. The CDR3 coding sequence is TGTGCCAGCGGTGCCCGACAGGCCCTGAACACCGGGGAGCTGTTTTTT.

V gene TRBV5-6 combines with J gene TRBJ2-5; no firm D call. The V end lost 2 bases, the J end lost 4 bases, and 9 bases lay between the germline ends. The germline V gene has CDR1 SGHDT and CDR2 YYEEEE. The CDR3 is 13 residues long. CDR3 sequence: CASSLGPGETQYF. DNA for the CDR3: TGTGCCAGCAGCTTAGGGCCCGGAGAGACCCAGTACTTC.